The 24 T cell receptor beta chains below all came from one sample that was sequenced in a study of CD8 T cells in Susac syndrome. With random hexamers, reverse transcription was performed on about 0.5 to 1 ug of RNA. TCRdb ran MiXCR on the immunoSEQ multiplex PCR reads and lists one entry per CDR3 protein. The repertoire holds about 76,000 distinct CDR3 sequences, with 90% to 95% as singletons. The sample taken for sequencing was CD8+ T cells from PBMCs. The receptors shown here come from a human donor with multiple sclerosis.

The rearrangement uses TRBV14 and TRBJ2-1, with D unresolved. Trimming stripped 0 bases from V and 2 bases from J, with 11 bases between. CDR1 and CDR2 (germline): SGHDN, FVKESK. This CDR3 contains 16 residues. The CDR3 loop is CASSQDHAETYNEQFF. CDR3 bases: TGTGCCAGCAGCCAAGATCACGCGGAGACCTACAATGAGCAGTTCTTC.

The V gene is TRBV28, the J gene TRBJ2-1, with D unclear. This CDR3 is 12 amino acids long. The germline CDR1 and CDR2 sequences are MDHEN and SYDVKM. V lost 5 bases to trimming and J lost 4 bases, with 6 bases between them. CDR3: CASSTVYNEQFF. The CDR3 coding sequence is TGTGCCAGCAGTACTGTGTACAATGAGCAGTTCTTC.

V gene TRBV24-1 combines with J gene TRBJ1-1; TRBD1 is a possible D gene (6 bases). Trimming cost V 4 bases and J 5 bases, with 10 bases left between them. Per germline, CDR1 KGHDR and CDR2 SFDVKD. CDR3 length: 13 residues. CDR3 coding DNA: TGTGCCACCAGTGAGGGGGCGGGGACTGAAGCTTTCTTT. This gives the protein CATSEGAGTEAFF.

The rearrangement links TRBV6-6 to TRBJ1-1; D gene ambiguous. This CDR3 is built from 13 residues. Trimming cost V 10 bases and J 5 bases, with 17 bases left between them. Germline V gives CDR1 MNHNY, CDR2 SVGAGI (reference sequence). CDR3 residues: CATVWGVGTEAFF. The CDR3 region has the DNA TGTGCCACAGTATGGGGAGTTGGTACTGAAGCTTTCTTT.

The chain couples TRBV27 to TRBJ2-1, with D uncertain. Deletions cut 0 bases from V and 5 bases from J, with 5 bases between. Looked up from germline, CDR1 is MNHEY and CDR2 is SMNVEV (reference sequence). There are 13 residues in the CDR3. The CDR3 loop is CASSLSLNNEQFF. In DNA, the CDR3 is TGTGCCAGCAGTTTATCCCTAAACAATGAGCAGTTCTTC.

The chain uses TRBV6-6 and TRBJ2-7; D gene ambiguous. Germline CDR1 MNHNY, CDR2 SVGAGI (reference sequence). This CDR3 has 16 amino acids. V lost 0 bases and J lost 1, with 13 bases in between. CDR3 in DNA: TGTGCCAGCAGTTACTCGAGAGACTCCGGATCCTACGAGCAGTACTTC. Amino acid sequence: CASSYSRDSGSYEQYF.

This clonotype has a single count. The rearrangement links TRBV7-6 to TRBJ2-3, with 8 bases lining up with TRBD2. The germline gives CDR1 SGHVS, CDR2 FNYEAQ. The CDR3 covers 17 residues. V lost 2 bases, J lost 2 bases, and 9 bases stayed unmatched. The CDR3 DNA is TGTGCCAGCAGCTTAAGTCCCGGGAGGGCCACCACAGATACGCAGTATTTT. Protein product: CASSLSPGRATTDTQYF.

The rearrangement links TRBV4-3 to TRBJ2-5; TRBD2 matches 11 bases. There are 17 residues in the CDR3. In germline, CDR1 is LGHNA, CDR2 YSLEER. With V trimmed by 1 base and J by 4 bases, 8 bases remained unmatched. CDR3 loop: CASSQGSGRESSETQYF. In DNA form, the CDR3 reads TGCGCCAGCAGCCAAGGTAGCGGGAGGGAATCGTCAGAGACCCAGTACTTC.

Comment on this clonotype: The junction differs from germline at one of its ends, possibly a read error. The gene calls are TRBV29-1 and TRBJ1-1, with 9 bases that match TRBD1. The CDR3 covers 14 residues. Germline V gives CDR1 SQVTM, CDR2 ANQGSEA. CDR3 in amino acids: CSVVTGGRGPEAFF. The DNA of the CDR3 is TGCAGCGTTGTAACAGGGGGCCGAGGGCCTGAGGCTTTCTTT.

The J gene is TRBJ1-1, the V gene TRBV7-8; D is possibly TRBD1 (6 bases). CDR3 length: 15 residues. Germline assignment: CDR1 SGHVS and CDR2 FQNEAQ. The V end lost 5 bases, the J end lost 2 bases, and 15 bases lay between the germline ends. The CDR3 region has the DNA TGTGCCAGCAGCGTTACGGGGGCCCTAAACACTGAAGCTTTCTTT. This encodes CASSVTGALNTEAFF. Using reference TRBV7-8 and TRBJ1-1 for the parts outside the CDR3, the full variable domain is GAGVSQSPRYKVAKRGQDVALRCDPISGHVSLFWYQQALGQGPEFLTYFQNEAQLDKSGLPSDRFFAERPEGSVSTLKIQRTQQEDSAVYLCASSVTGALNTEAFFGQGTRLTVV.

This chain connects TRBV7-6 to TRBJ2-3, with TRBD2 identical over 10 bases. The CDR3 covers 22 residues. Germline CDR1 reads SGHVS; CDR2 reads FNYEAQ. V lost 0 bases, J lost 0 bases, and 18 bases stayed unmatched. The chain's CDR3 is CASSLAKGSSGSEGDSTDTQYF. Written as DNA, the CDR3 is TGTGCCAGCAGCTTAGCTAAGGGGTCTAGCGGGAGTGAAGGGGACAGCACAGATACGCAGTATTTT.

The V gene is TRBV6-1, the J gene TRBJ2-5; 8 nucleotides match TRBD2. The length of the CDR3 is 18 residues. V dropped 5 bases and J dropped 0; count of bases not matched to a gene: 14. The germline CDR1 and CDR2 sequences are MNHNS and SASEGT. The CDR3 reads CASSPRDSGILNQETQYF. CDR3 bases: TGTGCCAGCAGTCCCCGGGATAGCGGGATTCTTAACCAAGAGACCCAGTACTTC.

This chain links TRBV19 with TRBJ2-1; 9 bases agree with TRBD2. The junction had 7 bases not matched to a gene; V was cut back by 3 bases and J by 10 bases. In germline, CDR1 is LNHDA, CDR2 SQIVND (reference sequence). CDR3 length: 14 amino acids. This CDR3 reads CASSIIAGGQEQFF. CDR3 sequence (DNA): TGTGCCAGTAGTATTATTGCGGGGGGGCAAGAGCAGTTCTTC.

The chain links TRBV19 to TRBJ1-2; 7 bases line up with TRBD1. The V and J ends lost 2 bases and 8 bases, in that order; junction bases with no gene match: 14. CDR3 size: 16 residues. Germline V gene sequence: CDR1 LNHDA, CDR2 SQIVND (reference sequence). CDR3 DNA: TGTGCCAGTAGTATACGGAGTCGAGGGGGCCATTACGGCTACACCTTC. Translating it yields CASSIRSRGGHYGYTF. Complete variable domain (other parts from reference TRBV19 and TRBJ1-2): DGGITQSPKYLFRKEGQNVTLSCEQNLNHDAMYWYRQDPGQGLRLIYYSQIVNDFQKGDIAEGYSVSREKKESFPLTVTSAQKNPTAFYLCASSIRSRGGHYGYTFGSGTRLTVV.

The chain employs TRBV12-3 or TRBV12-4 and TRBJ2-3; D uncertain. The V end lost 3 bases, the J end lost 2 bases, and 9 bases lay between the germline ends. This CDR3 contains 14 residues. CDR3 bases: TGTGCCAGCAGTTTGTTAGGGCCCACAGATACGCAGTATTTT. Translated: CASSLLGPTDTQYF.

V is TRBV6-9 and J is TRBJ2-3; TRBD2 matches at 13 bases. From germline, CDR1 is MNHGY and CDR2 SVAAGI. Trimming cost V 5 bases and J 5 bases; bases outside gene matches: 4. There are 15 residues in the CDR3. The CDR3 here is CASSRTSGSQDTQYF. The CDR3 DNA is TGTGCCAGCAGTAGGACTAGCGGGAGTCAAGATACGCAGTATTTT.

The V and J genes are TRBV3-1 and TRBJ2-5; D may be TRBD1 or TRBD2 (5 bases each). Germline V gene lookup returns CDR1 LGHDT and CDR2 YNNKEL (reference sequence). The germline V and J ends were trimmed by 4 bases and 6 bases, with 15 bases remaining between them. The CDR3 is made up of 14 amino acids. Written as DNA, the CDR3 is TGTGCCAGCAGCCCGAGGGACCCCAGCAAGACCCAGTACTTC. Residues: CASSPRDPSKTQYF.

This rearrangement joins TRBV12-3 or TRBV12-4 to TRBJ1-1, with TRBD1 identical over 7 bases. With 5 bases clipped from V and 2 bases from J, the junction kept 11 bases outside the gene matches. The CDR3 spans 16 residues. Here the CDR3 reads CASSGVLGQLNTEAFF. The CDR3 nucleotides read TGTGCCAGCAGTGGGGTGCTGGGACAGCTAAACACTGAAGCTTTCTTT.

This clonotype appeared a single time. The chain joins TRBV7-3 to TRBJ2-7; a weak D match, TRBD1 (5 bases). V lost 2 bases, J lost 2 bases, and 7 bases lay in between. The CDR3 sequence is 13 residues long. Germline loops: CDR1 SGHTA, CDR2 FQGTGA. This CDR3 is CASSLDSAYEQYF. DNA for the CDR3: TGTGCCAGCAGCTTAGACAGCGCCTACGAGCAGTACTTC.

The chain couples TRBV5-6 to TRBJ1-2; TRBD1 agrees at 7 bases. The CDR3 is 14 amino acids. The V and J ends lost 2 bases and 2 bases, in that order; junction bases with no gene match: 3. Germline CDR1 is SGHDT and CDR2 is YYEEEE. This chain's CDR3 is CASSFLTGNYGYTF. CDR3 DNA sequence: TGTGCCAGCAGCTTCCTGACAGGGAACTATGGCTACACCTTC.

This chain joins TRBV4-1 and TRBJ1-4; possible D gene TRBD1, 5 bases. V gave up 0 bases and J gave up 7 bases, with 9 bases separating them. CDR1 is MGHRA, CDR2 YSYEKL, per germline. The CDR3 length is 14 residues. The CDR3 reads CASSQDGHLEKLFF. As DNA, the CDR3 is TGCGCCAGCAGCCAAGATGGACATCTTGAAAAACTGTTTTTT.

The chain carries TRBV12-3 or TRBV12-4 and TRBJ2-7, with 7 nucleotides matching TRBD1. J was trimmed by 2 bases and V by 5 bases; bases with no gene match: 6. The CDR3 sequence is 14 residues long. The CDR3 DNA sequence: TGTGCCAGCAGTCCTTGGGACAGCCCCTACGAGCAGTACTTC. It encodes CASSPWDSPYEQYF.

In nucleotides, the CDR3 is TGTGCCAGCAGCTCTAAACCTCGAGAGGATAACACCGGGGAGCTGTTTTTT. Encoded protein: CASSSKPREDNTGELFF. The V and J genes are TRBV11-2 and TRBJ2-2; D is unresolved. The V gene lost 4 bases and the J gene lost 2 bases, with 17 bases spanning the gap. This CDR3 is built from 17 residues. Germline values: CDR1 SGHAT, CDR2 FQNNGV.

V gene TRBV7-9 combines with J gene TRBJ2-2; D might be TRBD2 (6 bases). CDR1 is SEHNR, CDR2 FQNEAQ, per germline (reference sequence). The V end lost 5 bases, the J end lost 5 bases, and 12 bases lay between the germline ends. The CDR3 is 14 residues long. CDR3 residues: CASSPVAGTGELFF. Here the CDR3 DNA reads TGTGCCAGCAGCCCGGTGGCGGGGACCGGGGAGCTGTTTTTT.